This TCR beta chain was captured in a study of shared clonotypes between healthy human individuals. Deletions cut 5 bases from V and 8 bases from J, with 21 bases between. Germline CDR1 is SEHNR and CDR2 is FQNEAQ (reference sequence). This CDR3 contains 16 residues. Roughly 200 ng DNA, about 33,000 T cell genomes, went into each sorted-subset replicate PCR. Sequencing used immunoSEQ multiplex PCR; TCRdb keeps in-frame clones, though not all of them. The top ten hold approximately 1.8% of the sample, which has 730,000 or so clones, about three quarters seen once. Whole-study results and caveats: Clonotypes shared by all four donors outscored non-shared clonotypes in generation probability. Sharing across several donors was seen in 4.5% to 5.5% of naive CD4 clonotypes. In having few donors, the study represented limited genetic and exposure-history diversity.

About this clone itself: Its antigen is still unknown.

The specimen was memory CD4+ T cells sorted from blood. The subset is: CD45RA-negative fraction. The chain joins TRBV7-9 to TRBJ1-4; D remains ambiguous. The TCR comes from a woman in her 30s in good health. DNA for the CDR3: TGTGCCAGCAGCCCACCCAATGACCCCGATCCCGAAAAACTGTTTTTT. Protein: CASSPPNDPDPEKLFF.